A selection of T cell receptor beta chains follows, all from one sample in a study of regulatory T cells in long-lasting Graves disease. TCRdb re-called the multiplex PCR reads with MiXCR, one entry per CDR3 protein. The sample lists about 400,000 distinct CDR3 sequences, roughly 20% occurring once. Sample: peripheral blood mononuclear cells (PBMCs), taken when the disease was refractory, from a patient treated with antithyroid drugs. The receptor set was obtained from a female donor with Graves disease. The CDR3 runs from the conserved cysteine through the conserved F or W. The D gene is left open where the match is weak. A clone size is listed for some rows: how often the clone was seen (once, few, many), or a class if it is expanded.

J | D | V | size | DNA | CDR3
TRBJ2-6 | TRBD1 | TRBV10-2 | - | TGCGCCAGCAAGGGACAGGGAACTGGGGCCAGCGTCCTGACTTTC | CASKGQGTGASVLTF
TRBJ1-5 | - | TRBV12-3/TRBV12-4 | - | TGTGCCAGCAGTTTGGGCCAGCATACAACCAATCAGCCCCAGCATTTT | CASSLGQHTTNQPQHF
TRBJ2-5 | - | TRBV11-2 | many | TGTGCCAGCAGCTTCTCCCGCGGGGAGACCCAGTACTTC | CASSFSRGETQYF
TRBJ1-2 | TRBD1 | TRBV10-3 | few | TGTGCCATCAGTGAAAAACAGGGGATGAATGGCTACACCTTC | CAISEKQGMNGYTF
TRBJ2-7 | TRBD2 | TRBV30 | many | TGTGCCTGGAGTTTGACTAGCGGGAGAGTGGGTGAGCAGTACTTC | CAWSLTSGRVGEQYF
TRBJ2-7 | - | TRBV6-5 | - | TGTGCCAGCAGTTACAGGGCCGGGACATACTACGAGCAGTACTTC | CASSYRAGTYYEQYF
TRBJ2-5 | TRBD2 | TRBV5-1 | - | TGCGCCAGCAGCTTGGAACTAGCGGGGCCCCAAGAGACCCAGTACTTC | CASSLELAGPQETQYF
TRBJ1-2 | - | TRBV7-2 | many | TGTGCCAAGACAGAGGACTATGGCTACACCTTC | CAKTEDYGYTF
TRBJ1-1 | - | TRBV11-3 | few | TGTGCCAGCAGCAAGGGTCCCGGGCGGGACACTGAAGCTTTCTTT | CASSKGPGRDTEAFF
TRBJ2-7 | - | TRBV7-9 | once | TGTGCCAGCAGGCCGGGGACCTCCTACGAGCAGTACTTC | CASRPGTSYEQYF
TRBJ2-5 | - | TRBV28 | many | TGTGCCAGCAGCTCCGGACAATGGGAGACCCAGTACTTC | CASSSGQWETQYF
TRBJ2-2 | - | TRBV3-1 | few | TGTGCCAGCAGCCCCCCTACGAACACCGGGGAGCTGTTTTTT | CASSPPTNTGELFF
TRBJ1-5 | - | TRBV6-5 | many | TGTGCCAGCAGTTACGACAGCGCCCTTCAGCCCCAGCATTTT | CASSYDSALQPQHF
TRBJ1-2 | - | TRBV11-2 | many | TGTGCCAGCAGCTTCTCTAGGGTTGATGGCTACACCTTC | CASSFSRVDGYTF
TRBJ1-1 | - | TRBV7-2 | few | TGTGCCAGCAGTCAAGAGTGGGGGCCCTCTGAAGCTTTCTTT | CASSQEWGPSEAFF
TRBJ2-2 | - | TRBV2 | many | TGTGCCAGCAGTGGACACTCTCAGAACACCGGGGAGCTGTTTTTT | CASSGHSQNTGELFF
TRBJ2-7 | - | TRBV6-5 | - | TGTGCCAGCAGTTACGGGATCTACGAGCAGTACTTC | CASSYGIYEQYF
TRBJ2-1 | - | TRBV6-2/TRBV6-3 | - | TGTGCCAGCAGAGGCGTCTACGTGTACAATGAGCAGTTCTTC | CASRGVYVYNEQFF
TRBJ1-1 | - | TRBV6-1 | few | TGTGCCAGCAGAATTCCGGGGGGCGCTCGCACTGAAGCTTTCTTT | CASRIPGGARTEAFF
TRBJ2-1 | TRBD1 | TRBV6-2/TRBV6-3 | - | TGTGCCAGCAGTGCCCTCCCGGGACAGGCTACCTACAATGAGCAGTTCTTC | CASSALPGQATYNEQFF
TRBJ2-7 | TRBD1 | TRBV6-2/TRBV6-3 | few | TGTGCCAGCAGTTACCCTTGGACAGGGGAGTCCTACGAGCAGTACTTC | CASSYPWTGESYEQYF